This T cell receptor beta chain was retrieved from a study of T-cell memory formation after mild COVID-19. Study outcomes and limitations: Some SARS-CoV-2-responding clones were already detected in memory before infection.

Researchers used 5'RACE with constant-segment primers to make TCR alpha and TCR beta cDNA libraries that carry sample barcodes and UMIs. TCRdb processed the 5' RACE reads anew with MiXCR; each CDR3 protein has one entry. In the table there are approximately 290,000 distinct CDR3 sequences, approximately 8% of which are singletons. This clonotype was counted between two and nine times. What it recognizes is unknown. CDR3 length: 15 residues. V lost 4 bases, J lost 0 bases, and 13 bases lay in between. Germline lookup yields CDR1 SGHRS and CDR2 YFSETQ. V and J are TRBV5-1 and TRBJ2-5; possibly TRBD1 for D (5 bases). The clonotype originates from a man aged 18 to 30 who had mild COVID-19 (a few samples of this study predate the infection). Cell type and time point are not known. Source material: PBMCs or a T cell subset sorted from them (not recorded which). CDR3 DNA: TGCGCCAGCAGCCCACGGGCAGGGAACCAAGAGACCCAGTACTTC. It codes for CASSPRAGNQETQYF.